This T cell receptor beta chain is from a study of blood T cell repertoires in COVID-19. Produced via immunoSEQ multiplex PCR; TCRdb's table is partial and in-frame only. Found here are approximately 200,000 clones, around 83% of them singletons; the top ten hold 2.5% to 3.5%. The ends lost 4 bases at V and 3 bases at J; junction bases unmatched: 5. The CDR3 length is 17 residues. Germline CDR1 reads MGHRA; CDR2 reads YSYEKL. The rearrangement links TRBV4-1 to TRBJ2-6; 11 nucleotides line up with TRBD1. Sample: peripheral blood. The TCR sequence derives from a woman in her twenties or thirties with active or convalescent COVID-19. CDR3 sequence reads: CASSPGQGAGGANVLTF. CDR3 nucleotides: TGCGCCAGCAGCCCCGGACAGGGGGCAGGTGGGGCCAACGTCCTGACTTTC.